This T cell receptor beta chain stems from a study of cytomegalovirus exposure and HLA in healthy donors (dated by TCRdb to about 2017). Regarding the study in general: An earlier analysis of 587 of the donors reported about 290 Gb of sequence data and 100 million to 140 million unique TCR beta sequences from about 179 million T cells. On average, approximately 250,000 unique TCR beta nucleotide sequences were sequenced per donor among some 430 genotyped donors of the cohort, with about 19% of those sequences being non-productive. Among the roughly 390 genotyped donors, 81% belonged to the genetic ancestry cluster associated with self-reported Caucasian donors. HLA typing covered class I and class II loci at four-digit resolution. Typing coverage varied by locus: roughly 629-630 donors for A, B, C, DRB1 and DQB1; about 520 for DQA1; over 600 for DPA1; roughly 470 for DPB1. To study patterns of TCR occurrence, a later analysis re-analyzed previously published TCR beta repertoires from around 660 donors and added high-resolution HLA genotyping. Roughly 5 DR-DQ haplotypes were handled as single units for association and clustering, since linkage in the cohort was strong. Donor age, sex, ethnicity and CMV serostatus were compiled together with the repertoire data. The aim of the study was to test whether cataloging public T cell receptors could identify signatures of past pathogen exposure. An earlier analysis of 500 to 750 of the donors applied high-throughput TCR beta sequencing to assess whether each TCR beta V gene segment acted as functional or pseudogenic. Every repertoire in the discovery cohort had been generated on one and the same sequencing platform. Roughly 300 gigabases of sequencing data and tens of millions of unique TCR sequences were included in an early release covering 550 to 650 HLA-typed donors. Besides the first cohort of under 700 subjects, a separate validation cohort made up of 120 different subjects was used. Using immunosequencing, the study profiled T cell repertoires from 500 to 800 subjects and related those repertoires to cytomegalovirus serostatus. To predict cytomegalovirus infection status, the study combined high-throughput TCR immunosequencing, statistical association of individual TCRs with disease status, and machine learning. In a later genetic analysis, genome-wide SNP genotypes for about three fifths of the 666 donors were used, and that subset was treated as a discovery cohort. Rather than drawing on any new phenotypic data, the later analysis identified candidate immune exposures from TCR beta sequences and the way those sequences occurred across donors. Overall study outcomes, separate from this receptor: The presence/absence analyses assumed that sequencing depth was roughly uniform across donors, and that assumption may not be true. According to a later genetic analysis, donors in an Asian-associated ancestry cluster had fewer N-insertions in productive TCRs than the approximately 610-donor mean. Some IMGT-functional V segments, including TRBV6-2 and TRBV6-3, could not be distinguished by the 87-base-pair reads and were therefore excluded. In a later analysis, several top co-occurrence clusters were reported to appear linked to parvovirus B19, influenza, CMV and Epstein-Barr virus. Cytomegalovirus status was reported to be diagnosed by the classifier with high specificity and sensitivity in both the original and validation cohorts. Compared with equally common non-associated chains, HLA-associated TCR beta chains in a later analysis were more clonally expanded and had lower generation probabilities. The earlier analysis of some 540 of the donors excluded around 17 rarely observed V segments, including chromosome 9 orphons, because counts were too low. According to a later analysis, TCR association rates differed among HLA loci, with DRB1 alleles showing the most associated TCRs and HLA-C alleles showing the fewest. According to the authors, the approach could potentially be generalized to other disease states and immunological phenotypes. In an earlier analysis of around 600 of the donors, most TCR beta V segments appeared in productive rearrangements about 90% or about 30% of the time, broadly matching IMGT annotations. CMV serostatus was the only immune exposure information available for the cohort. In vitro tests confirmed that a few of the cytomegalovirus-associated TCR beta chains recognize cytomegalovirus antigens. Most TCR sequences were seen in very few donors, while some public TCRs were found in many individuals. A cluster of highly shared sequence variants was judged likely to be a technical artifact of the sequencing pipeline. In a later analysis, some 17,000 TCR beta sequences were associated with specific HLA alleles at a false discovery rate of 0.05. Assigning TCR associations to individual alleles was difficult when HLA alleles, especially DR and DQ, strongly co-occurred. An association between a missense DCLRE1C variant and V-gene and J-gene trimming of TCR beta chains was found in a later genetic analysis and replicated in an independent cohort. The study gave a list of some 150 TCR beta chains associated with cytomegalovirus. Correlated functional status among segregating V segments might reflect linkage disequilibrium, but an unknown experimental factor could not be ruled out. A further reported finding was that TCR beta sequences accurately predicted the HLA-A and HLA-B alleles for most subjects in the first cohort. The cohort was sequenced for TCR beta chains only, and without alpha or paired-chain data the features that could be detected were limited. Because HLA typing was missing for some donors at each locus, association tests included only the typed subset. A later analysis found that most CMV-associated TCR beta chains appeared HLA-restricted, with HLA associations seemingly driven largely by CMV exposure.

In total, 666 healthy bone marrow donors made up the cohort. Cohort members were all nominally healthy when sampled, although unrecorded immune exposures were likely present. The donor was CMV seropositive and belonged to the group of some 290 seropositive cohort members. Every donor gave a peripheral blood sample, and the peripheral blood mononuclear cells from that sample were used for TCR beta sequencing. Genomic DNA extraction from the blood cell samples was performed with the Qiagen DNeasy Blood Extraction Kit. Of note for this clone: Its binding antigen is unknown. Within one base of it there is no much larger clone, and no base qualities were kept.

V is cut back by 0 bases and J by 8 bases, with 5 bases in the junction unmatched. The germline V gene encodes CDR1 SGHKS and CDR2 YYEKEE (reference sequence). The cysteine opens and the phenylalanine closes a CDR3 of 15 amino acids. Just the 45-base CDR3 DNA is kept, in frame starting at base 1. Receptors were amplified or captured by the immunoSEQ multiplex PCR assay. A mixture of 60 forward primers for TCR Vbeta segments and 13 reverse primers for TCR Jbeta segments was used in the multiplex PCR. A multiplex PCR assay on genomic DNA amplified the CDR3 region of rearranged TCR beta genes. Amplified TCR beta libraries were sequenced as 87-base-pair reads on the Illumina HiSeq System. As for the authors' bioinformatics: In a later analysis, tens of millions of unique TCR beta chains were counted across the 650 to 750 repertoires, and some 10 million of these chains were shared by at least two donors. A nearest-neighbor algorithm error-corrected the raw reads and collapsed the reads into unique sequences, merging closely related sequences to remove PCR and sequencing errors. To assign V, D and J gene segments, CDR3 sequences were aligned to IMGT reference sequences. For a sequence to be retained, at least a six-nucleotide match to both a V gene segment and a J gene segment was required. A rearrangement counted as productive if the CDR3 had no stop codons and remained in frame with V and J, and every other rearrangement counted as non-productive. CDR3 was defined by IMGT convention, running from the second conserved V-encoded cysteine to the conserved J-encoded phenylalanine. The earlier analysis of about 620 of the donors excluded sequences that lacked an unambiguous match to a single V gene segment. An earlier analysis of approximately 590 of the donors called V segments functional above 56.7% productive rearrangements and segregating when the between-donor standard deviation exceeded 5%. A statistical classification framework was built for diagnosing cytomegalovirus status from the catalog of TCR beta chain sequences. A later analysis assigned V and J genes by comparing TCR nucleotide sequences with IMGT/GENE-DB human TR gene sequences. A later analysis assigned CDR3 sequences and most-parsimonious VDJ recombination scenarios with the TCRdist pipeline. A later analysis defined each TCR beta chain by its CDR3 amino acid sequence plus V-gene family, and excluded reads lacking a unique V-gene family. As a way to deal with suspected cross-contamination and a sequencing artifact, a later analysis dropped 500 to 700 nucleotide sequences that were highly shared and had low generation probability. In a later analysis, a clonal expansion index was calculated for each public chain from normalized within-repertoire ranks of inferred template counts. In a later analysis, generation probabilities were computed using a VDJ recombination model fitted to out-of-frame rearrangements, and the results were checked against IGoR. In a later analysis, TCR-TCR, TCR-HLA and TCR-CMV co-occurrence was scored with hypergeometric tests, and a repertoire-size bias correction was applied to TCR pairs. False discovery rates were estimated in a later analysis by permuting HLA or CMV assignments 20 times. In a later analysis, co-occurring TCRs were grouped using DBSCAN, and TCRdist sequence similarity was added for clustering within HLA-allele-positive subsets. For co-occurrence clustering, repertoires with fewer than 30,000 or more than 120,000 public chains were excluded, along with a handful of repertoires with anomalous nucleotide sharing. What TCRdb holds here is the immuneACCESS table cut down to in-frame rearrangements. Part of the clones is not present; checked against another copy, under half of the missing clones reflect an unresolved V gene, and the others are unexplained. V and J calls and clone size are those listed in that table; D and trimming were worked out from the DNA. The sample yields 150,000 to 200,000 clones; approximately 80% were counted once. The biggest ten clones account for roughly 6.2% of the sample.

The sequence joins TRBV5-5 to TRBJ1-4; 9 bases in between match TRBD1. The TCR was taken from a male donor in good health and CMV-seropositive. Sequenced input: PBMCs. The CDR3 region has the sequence CASSLETGGWEKLFF. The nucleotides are TGTGCCAGCAGCTTGGAAACAGGGGGCTGGGAAAAACTGTTTTTT.